The clone carrying this TCR beta chain was observed a few times. Looked up from germline, CDR1 is MNHEY and CDR2 is SMNVEV (reference sequence). The CDR3 runs 16 residues. The J segment lost 3 bases and the V segment lost 2 bases, leaving 10 bases of the junction unmatched. Original analysis: Using reference gene primer amplification, nucleated cell counts were estimated. Clones were sequenced by immunoSEQ multiplex PCR, and TCRdb holds only the in-frame ones, with some missing. V, J and clone size are those of that table, while D and trimming were read from the DNA. Of over 350,000 clones in the sample, just over 90% were seen once. The sample is drawn from a study of blood T cell repertoires in COVID-19.

The chain links TRBV27 to TRBJ2-7, with 7 bases matching TRBD2. The source of this sequence is a woman aged 35 to 49 who had been exposed to COVID-19. The sequenced material came from PBMCs or T cells enriched from blood (not recorded which). CDR3 sequence: CASSLGGARGSYEQYF. CDR3 DNA: TGTGCCAGCAGTTTAGGGGGAGCGCGGGGGAGCTACGAGCAGTACTTC.